These 5 T cell receptor beta chains came from one sample sequenced in a study of CD8 T cells in ankylosing spondylitis. Points from the study as a whole: In ankylosing spondylitis blood, a motif of fewer than 10 highly homologous TCR beta variants appeared characteristic.

One entry per CDR3 protein, called by TCRdb with MiXCR from the 5' RACE reads. This table has about 330,000 distinct CDR3 sequences, roughly 8% appearing once. The antigens of these receptors remain unknown. Input material: blood, either unsorted or a sorted T cell fraction (not recorded which). The receptors were gathered from a male donor with ankylosing spondylitis.

This clonotype was detected many times. This rearrangement joins TRBV10-1 to TRBJ1-1; D uncertain. There are 13 residues in the CDR3. Germline CDR1 and CDR2: WNHNN and SYGVQD (reference sequence). V was cut by 3 bases and J by 4 bases, with 9 bases left in between. The CDR3 DNA sequence: TGCGCCAGCAGTGAAGAGGCCTTCACTGAAGCTTTCTTT. Translating gives CASSEEAFTEAFF.

In its sample, this clonotype was seen many times. The V and J genes are TRBV27 and TRBJ2-1; 8 bases map to TRBD2. Germline lookup yields CDR1 MNHEY and CDR2 SMNVEV (reference sequence). V trimming: 4 bases; J trimming: 8 bases; junction bases outside the gene matches: 4. The CDR3 is made up of 13 amino acids. The CDR3 is CASSSGLVDEQFF. The CDR3 nucleotides read TGTGCCAGCAGTTCGGGACTAGTTGATGAGCAGTTCTTC.

This clonotype was observed a few times. The rearrangement joins TRBV5-1 to TRBJ2-5; 9 nucleotides agree with TRBD2. The CDR3 is 14 amino acids. The V gene's germline CDR1 is SGHRS and CDR2 YFSETQ. J gave up 4 bases and V 6 bases, and 7 bases lay outside the gene matches. CDR3 residues: CASTLSGSSETQYF. DNA for the CDR3: TGCGCCAGCACCCTTAGCGGGAGCTCAGAGACCCAGTACTTC.

V and J are TRBV5-8 and TRBJ1-4; perhaps TRBD1 as D (6 bases). The CDR3 is 14 amino acids. Trimming took off 2 bases at V and 8 bases at J, with 13 bases between the two ends. CDR1 and CDR2 (germline): SGHTS, YDEGEE. CDR3 region: CASSFGQRYEKLFF. For the CDR3, the DNA is TGTGCCAGCAGCTTCGGACAGAGATACGAAAAACTGTTTTTT. Combining the CDR3 with reference TRBV5-8 and TRBJ1-4 gives the whole variable domain EAGVTQSPTHLIKTRGQQATLRCSPISGHTSVYWYQQALGLGLQFLLWYDEGEERNRGNFPPRFSGRQFPNYSSELNVNALELEDSALYLCASSFGQRYEKLFFGSGTQLSVL.

Concerning this clonotype: The junction and the germline gene differ at one end; a read error may be behind it. V is TRBV7-9 and J is TRBJ2-7, with 10 bases lining up with TRBD1. The V gene's germline CDR1 is SEHNR and CDR2 FQNEAQ (reference sequence). This CDR3 has 14 amino acids. The CDR3 bases are TGTGCCAGCAGCTTAGGTGGGGACAGGGGATCCCGGGGCTTC. This codes for CASSLGGDRGSRGF.